Following are 7 T cell receptor beta chains from one sample sequenced in a study of Graves' ophthalmopathy and Graves' hyperthyroidism. Amplification from RNA transcripts yielded the TCR beta CDR3 regions. Second-round multiplex PCR came after a first-round RT-PCR that employed HTBI primers. TCRdb fed the multiplex PCR reads into MiXCR, producing one record per CDR3 protein. The sample comprises about 740,000 distinct CDR3 sequences, 40% of which are singletons, and less than 55% rests with the top ten. Sequenced: peripheral blood. These receptors came from an adult man with Graves' ophthalmopathy.

In its sample, this clonotype was seen many times. The chain is built from TRBV7-9 and TRBJ1-3; D is possibly TRBD1 (5 bases). Trimming stripped 5 bases from V and 0 bases from J, with 11 bases between. CDR3 length: 15 amino acids. Germline V gene lookup returns CDR1 SEHNR and CDR2 FQNEAQ (reference sequence). The chain's CDR3 is CASSPGHISGNTIYF. CDR3 coding DNA: TGTGCCAGCAGCCCCGGACACATCTCTGGAAACACCATATATTTT.

Regarding this clonotype: A much larger clone lies a single base off, so this may be a read error. The chain uses TRBV12-3 or TRBV12-4 and TRBJ1-1, with a tentative D call TRBD1 (5 bases). This CDR3 is built from 14 residues. Trimming took 7 bases from V and 2 from J, leaving 14 bases between them. The CDR3 DNA sequence: TGTGCCAGCATTCGATCCAGGACAAACACTGAAGCTTTCTTT. Encoded protein: CASIRSRTNTEAFF.

The chain joins TRBV3-1 to TRBJ2-7; 11 nucleotides match TRBD2. The CDR3 is 14 amino acids. Germline trimming cut 2 bases from V and 5 bases from J; bases unmatched to any gene: 2. CDR1 and CDR2 (germline): LGHDT, YNNKEL (reference sequence). CDR3 amino acids: CASSQTSGRHEQYF. The CDR3 coding sequence is TGTGCCAGCAGCCAAACTAGCGGGAGACACGAGCAGTACTTC.

This chain uses TRBV20-1 with TRBJ2-7, with a tentative D call TRBD2 (6 bases). The CDR3 is made up of 16 amino acids. Trimming removed 4 bases from V and 1 base from J, with 20 bases in between. CDR1 and CDR2 from the germline V gene are DFQATT and SNEGSKA (reference sequence). CDR3 in amino acids: CSATGFTSTFSYEQYF. The CDR3 DNA is TGCAGTGCTACGGGATTCACTAGCACTTTTTCCTACGAGCAGTACTTC.

This clonotype was found once. The chain is built from TRBV24-1 and TRBJ2-5; 10 bases align to TRBD1. In germline, CDR1 is KGHDR, CDR2 SFDVKD. This CDR3 spans 18 amino acids. J was trimmed by 2 bases and V by 4 bases; bases with no gene match: 12. DNA of the CDR3: TGTGCCACCAGTGACCACAGGACAGGGGGAAGTGGTCAAGAGACCCAGTACTTC. This codes for CATSDHRTGGSGQETQYF.

This chain uses TRBV20-1 with TRBJ2-7; 7 bases map to TRBD2. V lost 3 bases, J lost 1 base, and 9 bases stayed unmatched. The CDR3 loop spans 15 amino acids. Looked up from germline, CDR1 is DFQATT and CDR2 is SNEGSKA (reference sequence). CDR3 residues: CSASPSGDASYEQYF. CDR3 coding DNA: TGCAGTGCTAGTCCCAGCGGGGACGCGTCCTACGAGCAGTACTTC.

In nucleotides, the CDR3 is TGTGCCAGCAGGGGGGCAGGGTGGTCTCAGCCCCAGCATTTT. It encodes CASRGAGWSQPQHF. The chain combines TRBV12-3 or TRBV12-4 with TRBJ1-5, with D perhaps TRBD1 (6 bases). V lost 6 bases, J lost 6 bases, and 15 bases lay in between. The CDR3 runs to 14 residues.